A selection of T cell receptor beta chains follows, all from one sample in a study of blood T cell repertoires in COVID-19. Data came from immunoSEQ multiplex PCR; TCRdb stores just in-frame clones and leaves some out. Here the sample spans 160,000 or so clones, roughly 89% being singletons. Input material: peripheral blood. Receptor source: a woman in her forties or fifties with acute or convalescent COVID-19. Each CDR3 is given without its conserved first and last residue. The order of the fields is D gene, V gene, clone size, CDR3 protein. The D gene is left open where the match is weak. Size is stated for part of the rows, as once, few or many counts, or as a class when the clone is expanded.

>TRBD2|TRBV2|-
ASSDLTSGYEQY
>-|TRBV19|-
ASSLWGGGQPQH
>-|TRBV7-2|-
ASSLAGSPYNEQF
>TRBD1|TRBV6-6|-
ASSSRDRDRGGYT
>-|TRBV6-6|-
ASSYGLAITDTQY
>TRBD1|TRBV29-1|-
SVIQGFDTEAF
>TRBD1|TRBV7-8|-
ASSLRDRDTDTQY
>-|TRBV7-2|-
ASSPWGGLSYNSPLH
>-|TRBV7-2|-
ASSLESGQNQPQH
>-|TRBV4-2|-
ASSQLDSLQDNEQF
>-|TRBV11-2|few
ASSSIMAPGKKLF
>TRBD2|TRBV11-1|-
ASSFSGGAGDEQF
>TRBD1|TRBV29-1|-
SLKNDRGDYSNQPQH
>-|TRBV5-1|-
ASSLDSDEGDTQY
>-|TRBV14|-
ASSQVQNGYT
>TRBD2|TRBV7-9|-
ASSSGLAGENIQY
>TRBD1|TRBV4-3|-
ASSQEGVGARGPGELF
>-|TRBV18|-
ASSRNGDTEAF
>TRBD1|TRBV19|-
ASSVGTGEETQY
>TRBD2|TRBV27|few
ASRLTGLAGVNEQF